This TCR beta chain came from a study of blood T cell repertoires in COVID-19. The authors' processing: It was from reference gene primer amplification that nucleated cell counts were estimated. Sequencing used immunoSEQ multiplex PCR; TCRdb keeps in-frame clones, though not all of them. V and J calls and clone size follow that table, whereas D and trimming were derived from the DNA. The sample holds a few hundred thousand clones, 65% to 90% seen once. Germline CDR1 is MNHEY and CDR2 is SMNVEV (reference sequence). Trimming left V 6 bases short and J 2 bases short, with 16 bases between. The CDR3 is made up of 15 amino acids. Assignments of participants to cohorts depended upon their own reported clinical history.

The gene calls are TRBV27 and TRBJ1-2; D may be TRBD1 (5 bases). This TCR was sampled from a young man who had recovered from COVID-19. Material for sequencing was PBMCs or T cells enriched from blood (not recorded which). The CDR3: CASSLSGNLNYGYTF. The CDR3 DNA reads as TGTGCCAGCAGCCTTTCAGGGAACTTAAACTATGGCTACACCTTC.